The 21 T cell receptor beta chains presented below share a single source sample, sequenced in a study of blood T cell repertoires in COVID-19. Clones were read by immunoSEQ multiplex PCR, and TCRdb kept only the in-frame ones, dropping some. The table shows some 130,000 clones, with roughly four fifths occurring only once. Sequences were obtained from peripheral blood. All receptors come from a man aged 40-49 years with active or convalescent COVID-19.

The chain couples TRBV18 to TRBJ2-7; the D is unclear. Trimming removed 4 bases at V and 0 bases at J, with 13 bases between. CDR1 KGHSH and CDR2 LQKENI come from the germline V gene. The CDR3 is 15 residues long. The CDR3 nucleotides are TGTGCCAGCTCACGAAATAAAGACAACTCCTACGAGCAGTACTTC. Translated: CASSRNKDNSYEQYF.

This rearrangement joins TRBV2 to TRBJ2-5, with 8 bases lining up with TRBD2. This CDR3 is 15 amino acids long. The germline CDR1 and CDR2 sequences are SNHLY and FYNNEI. With 5 bases clipped from V and 7 bases from J, the junction kept 12 bases outside the gene matches. Here the CDR3 reads CASSYGGGSSGTQYF. CDR3 DNA sequence: TGTGCCAGCAGTTACGGCGGGGGGTCCTCCGGGACCCAGTACTTC.

This chain links TRBV5-4 with TRBJ2-1, with 7 bases matching TRBD2. This CDR3 has 15 amino acids. Germline V gives CDR1 SGHNT, CDR2 YYREEE (reference sequence). V was pared by 2 bases and J by 0 bases, with 2 bases of the junction left unmatched. The CDR3 here is CASSLAGSSYNEQFF. As DNA, the CDR3 is TGTGCCAGCAGCTTAGCGGGGAGCTCCTACAATGAGCAGTTCTTC.

The rearrangement uses TRBV28 and TRBJ1-3; 9 nucleotides align to TRBD1. The ends lost 1 base at V and 0 bases at J; junction bases unmatched: 13. CDR1 and CDR2 (germline): MDHEN, SYDVKM. The CDR3 consists of 20 residues. CDR3 region: CASSLSGQGNRVTSGNTIYF. CDR3 DNA: TGTGCCAGCAGTTTATCGGGACAGGGCAACCGCGTAACCTCTGGAAACACCATATATTTT. Full variable domain (remainder filled in from reference TRBV28 and TRBJ1-3): DVKVTQSSRYLVKRTGEKVFLECVQDMDHENMFWYRQDPGLGLRLIYFSYDVKMKEKGDIPEGYSVSREKKERFSLILESASTNQTSMYLCASSLSGQGNRVTSGNTIYFGEGSWLTVV.

V is TRBV6-5 and J is TRBJ1-1; TRBD1 is a possible D gene (6 bases). The V end lost 6 bases, the J end lost 2 bases, and 13 bases lay between the germline ends. Germline CDR1 is MNHEY and CDR2 is SVGAGI. CDR3 length equals 14 residues. CDR3 residues: CASRNRAANTEAFF. CDR3 nucleotide sequence: TGTGCCAGCAGGAACAGGGCCGCAAACACTGAAGCTTTCTTT.

This clone was picked up one time. This chain uses TRBV11-2 with TRBJ2-1; D is possibly TRBD2 (6 bases). CDR1 is SGHAT, CDR2 FQNNGV, per germline. V lost 4 bases and J 4 bases, leaving 20 bases between the germline ends. The CDR3 consists of 17 residues. Here the CDR3 reads CASSSYHGTEHYNEQFF. The CDR3 DNA follows: TGTGCCAGCAGCTCGTATCACGGGACTGAGCATTACAATGAGCAGTTCTTC.

V and J are TRBV7-6 and TRBJ2-7; TRBD1 agrees at 9 bases. Germline lookup yields CDR1 SGHVS and CDR2 FNYEAQ. The CDR3 loop spans 17 amino acids. Germline trimming cut 2 bases from V and 0 bases from J; bases unmatched to any gene: 8. DNA of the CDR3: TGTGCCAGCAGCTTATTAGGACAGGGGCCTAGCTCCTACGAGCAGTACTTC. This translates into CASSLLGQGPSSYEQYF.

The chain uses TRBV10-3 and TRBJ2-2; 7 nucleotides match TRBD1. Germline CDR1 and CDR2: ENHRY and SYGVKD. This CDR3 has 15 residues. J lost 0 bases, V lost 2 bases, and 0 bases had no gene match. As DNA, the CDR3 is TGTGCCATCAGTGAGGGGACAGCGAACACCGGGGAGCTGTTTTTT. This translates into CAISEGTANTGELFF.

This sequence joins TRBV6-6 and TRBJ1-4; D might be TRBD1 (5 bases). CDR1 is MNHNY and CDR2 is SVGAGI in the germline V gene (reference sequence). The CDR3 consists of 15 residues. The V end lost 6 bases, the J end lost 0 bases, and 11 bases lay between the germline ends. The CDR3 reads CASSPGGSTNEKLFF. Here the CDR3 DNA reads TGTGCCAGCAGCCCCGGGGGGTCAACTAATGAAAAACTGTTTTTT.

V is TRBV5-4 and J is TRBJ2-3; D remains ambiguous. The germline CDR1 and CDR2 sequences are SGHNT and YYREEE (reference sequence). The CDR3 runs to 13 residues. Deletions cut 2 bases from V and 4 bases from J, with 8 bases between. Here the CDR3 reads CASSFPTADTQYF. The CDR3 region has the DNA TGTGCCAGCAGCTTCCCAACGGCAGATACGCAGTATTTT.

The gene calls are TRBV9 and TRBJ1-6; 9 nucleotides line up with TRBD1. Trimming took 0 bases from V and 10 from J; bases not matched to a gene: 5. The germline gives CDR1 SGDLS, CDR2 YYNGEE. There are 15 residues in the CDR3. DNA for the CDR3: TGTGCCAGCAGCGTAGAGGGACAGGGAAAATCACCCCTCCACTTT. Protein: CASSVEGQGKSPLHF.

V is TRBV21-1 and J is TRBJ1-4. TRBV21-1 is designated a pseudogene. The CDR3 extends over 15 amino acids. The CDR3 is CASPRGFRHNEKLFF. In DNA, the CDR3 is TGTGCCAGCCCCCGGGGTTTCAGGCATAATGAAAAACTGTTTTTT.

The rearrangement links TRBV23-1 to TRBJ2-4, with D maybe TRBD1 (6 bases). TRBV23-1 is an ORF for which the function is uncertain. This CDR3 is 19 amino acids long. Trimming cost V 0 bases and J 0 bases, with 18 bases left between them. The CDR3 coding sequence is TGCGCCAGCAGTCAATCGATACCGGGACACCGACTAGCCAAAAACATTCAGTACTTC. Amino acid sequence: CASSQSIPGHRLAKNIQYF.

The CDR3 spells CASSAGTGGTQYF. The CDR3 bases are TGTGCCAGCAGCGCCGGGACAGGCGGTACGCAGTATTTT. The V and J genes are TRBV7-2 and TRBJ2-3, with TRBD1 matching 8 bases. The CDR3 contains 13 residues. With V trimmed by 5 bases and J by 8 bases, 6 bases remained unmatched. Per the germline V gene, CDR1 is SGHTA and CDR2 is FQGNSA.

The chain is built from TRBV19 and TRBJ1-4; D ambiguous. The CDR3 is 16 residues long. Per the germline V gene, CDR1 is LNHDA and CDR2 is SQIVND (reference sequence). The V gene lost 3 bases and the J gene lost 0 bases, with 11 bases spanning the gap. The CDR3 reads CASSMNSGATNEKLFF. The CDR3 nucleotides read TGTGCCAGTAGTATGAATTCCGGAGCAACTAATGAAAAACTGTTTTTT.

The chain is built from TRBV12-5 and TRBJ1-5; D may be TRBD1 (6 bases). The V end lost 1 base, the J end lost 7 bases, and 20 bases lay between the germline ends. Germline V gene data show CDR1 as LGHNT and CDR2 as FRNRAP. The CDR3 is 17 residues long. The CDR3 loop is CASGLGIVGAPGQPQHF. The CDR3 nucleotides read TGTGCTAGTGGTTTGGGAATCGTGGGGGCGCCGGGACAGCCCCAGCATTTT.

The chain combines TRBV12-5 with TRBJ1-4, with a weak D call TRBD1 (5 bases). CDR1 is LGHNT and CDR2 is FRNRAP in the germline V gene. The CDR3 spans 12 residues. V gave up 3 bases and J gave up 8 bases, with 7 bases separating them. Here the CDR3 DNA reads TGTGCTAGTGGTTTCCAGGGAGAAAAACTGTTTTTT. As protein: CASGFQGEKLFF.

The chain links TRBV7-2 to TRBJ2-7, with 8 bases identical to TRBD2. The CDR3 is made up of 14 amino acids. V was clipped by 3 bases and J by 6 bases; unmatched bases: 7. CDR1 SGHTA and CDR2 FQGNSA come from the germline V gene. Here the CDR3 DNA reads TGTGCCAGCAGCTTTGCTGCGGGGGGAGGCGAGCAGTACTTC. Translation gives CASSFAAGGGEQYF.

The CDR3 bases are TGTGCCAGCAGCATCGGGCCCAGGGGAACGCTGTTTTTT. It is translated as CASSIGPRGTLFF. The chain employs TRBV11-2 and TRBJ1-4; possible D gene TRBD1, 6 bases. The CDR3 consists of 13 residues. From germline, CDR1 is SGHAT and CDR2 FQNNGV. Trimming pared 5 bases from V and 14 bases from J, leaving 18 bases between.

The V call is TRBV14, the J call TRBJ1-2; D is unresolved. The CDR3 length is 13 residues. Per germline, CDR1 SGHDN and CDR2 FVKESK. Trimming left V 1 base short and J 4 bases short, with 7 bases between. CDR3 DNA sequence: TGTGCCAGCAGCCAAGGAGGCAGCTATGGCTACACCTTC. This codes for CASSQGGSYGYTF.

The CDR3 DNA reads TGTGCCAGCAGTGAATGGGGGGGTAGCGGGGACCCCACAGATACGCAGTATTTT. Its translation is CASSEWGGSGDPTDTQYF. The chain uses TRBV2 and TRBJ2-3, with 8 positions matching TRBD2. The CDR3 is made up of 18 amino acids. The germline V gene encodes CDR1 SNHLY and CDR2 FYNNEI. Losses at the gene ends were 2 bases for V and 2 bases for J; bases not matched to a gene: 12.